This T cell receptor (beta chain) was sequenced for a study of cytomegalovirus exposure and HLA in healthy donors. Germline V CDR1 and CDR2: SGHKS, YYEKEE (reference sequence). Trimming shortened V by 0 bases and J by 4 bases, and 10 bases separated the two germline ends. The CDR3 is 14 amino acids. On this clone itself: Its antigen remains unidentified.

PCR employed 60 Vbeta and 13 Jbeta primers. Only in-frame clones appear in the TCRdb table, and some are missing; sequencing was by immunoSEQ multiplex PCR. This table holds around 70,000 clones, 72% found once. Study-wide results and limits: With DRB1 most and HLA-C fewest, TCR association rates differed between HLA loci in a later analysis. Immune exposure information comprised only CMV serostatus. Apparent HLA restriction characterized most CMV-associated TCR beta chains in a later analysis.

The clonotype was recovered from a man between 60 and 75 years old in good health and CMV-seropositive. The chain carries TRBV5-5 and TRBJ1-2; maybe TRBD1 (5 bases). The sequenced sample was PBMCs. The CDR3 sequence is CASSLEQGPYGYTF. CDR3 DNA sequence: TGTGCCAGCAGCTTGGAGCAGGGCCCCTATGGCTACACCTTC.